The 5 T cell receptor beta chains below were found in one sample sequenced in a study of blood T cells in healthy people across ages. A second PCR of about 7 to 12 cycles used a sample-barcoded 5' primer and a J-beta primer mix. MiXCR was run by TCRdb on the 5' RACE reads, yielding one entry per CDR3 protein. The sample lists 650,000 to 800,000 distinct CDR3 sequences, about 51% seen once, with 13% in the top ten. The sample comprised blood. The receptors derive from a woman of 80 years or more in good health.

This clonotype has only one observation. A read error may explain this, as a much larger clone is one base away. The chain is built from TRBV20-1 and TRBJ2-1; 13 bases are a match to TRBD2. With the DNA end fitting TRBJ2-7 better, the J assignment may be wrong. This CDR3 spans 17 amino acids. Germline V gene sequence: CDR1 DFQATT, CDR2 SNEGSKA (reference sequence). In nucleotides, the CDR3 is TGCAGTGCTAGAACCCAACAGGGACTAGCGGGGTTTGGGGAGCAGTACTTC. It translates to CSARTQQGLAGFGEQYF.

This clonotype was observed at least ten times. V usage is TRBV10-3 and J usage is TRBJ2-1; 8 bases agree with TRBD1. The junction had 8 bases not matched to a gene; V was cut back by 2 bases and J by 8 bases. Germline V gene data show CDR1 as ENHRY and CDR2 as SYGVKD. The CDR3 spans 15 residues. The CDR3 DNA sequence: TGTGCCATCAGTGAGCAAGTAGGACAGGGTGATGAGCAGTTCTTC. Its translation: CAISEQVGQGDEQFF.

This clonotype appeared a few times. CDR3 sequence (DNA): TGTGCCAGCAGGCAGGGTTCCTATGGCTACACCTTC. Encoded protein: CASRQGSYGYTF. J is TRBJ1-2 and V is TRBV6-5; a possible D gene is TRBD1 (5 bases). In germline, CDR1 is MNHEY, CDR2 SVGAGI. V was cut by 6 bases and J by 4 bases, with 9 bases left in between. The CDR3 sequence is 12 residues long.

J is TRBJ2-1 and V is TRBV18; D is unclear. This CDR3 is built from 14 residues. Trimming took 1 base from V and 5 from J, leaving 9 bases between them. Germline CDR1 reads KGHSH; CDR2 reads LQKENI. The CDR3 sequence: CASSPLVGDNEQFF. DNA for the CDR3: TGTGCCAGCTCACCACTAGTGGGCGACAATGAGCAGTTCTTC.

This rearrangement joins TRBV5-1 to TRBJ1-2; unclear D gene. The V end lost 4 bases, the J end lost 4 bases, and 14 bases lay between the germline ends. The CDR3 consists of 14 residues. Germline V gene data show CDR1 as SGHRS and CDR2 as YFSETQ. This chain's CDR3 is CASSVRGRGYGYTF. The DNA for the CDR3 is TGCGCCAGCAGCGTGCGGGGTCGGGGCTATGGCTACACCTTC.